This T cell receptor (beta chain) emerged from a study of OX40 agonist ivuxolimab in advanced cancers. Worth noting for this clone: Its ends do not fully match the called genes, so a read error is possible.

CDR1 and CDR2 (germline): SGHDT, YYEEEE. This CDR3 comprises 14 residues. The assay was immunoSEQ multiplex PCR, and TCRdb's table has in-frame clones only and misses some. Found here are about 80,000 clones, over 80% of them singletons; the top ten hold approximately 8.6%. The material sequenced was CD4+ or CD8+ T cells sorted from blood, taken in a trial of the OX40 agonist ivuxolimab. This TCR was recovered from an adult with an advanced solid tumor such as melanoma, head and neck, liver or kidney cancer. The genes are TRBV5-6 and TRBJ2-7; D is unclear. Written as DNA, the CDR3 is TGTGCCAGCAGCTTGTTTACAGAAGTGGCCGAGCGGTACTTC. This sequence encodes CASSLFTEVAERYF. Combining the CDR3 with reference TRBV5-6 and TRBJ2-7 gives the whole variable domain DAGVTQSPTHLIKTRGQQVTLRCSPKSGHDTVSWYQQALGQGPQFIFQYYEEEERQRGNFPDRFSGHQFPNYSSELNVNALLLGDSALYLCASSLFTEVAERYFGPGTRLTVT.